A selection of T cell receptor beta chains follows, all from one sample in a study of T cells of healthy individuals. A single record per CDR3 protein comes from TCRdb applying MiXCR to the 5' RACE reads. The data contain around 53,000 distinct CDR3 sequences, roughly 14% of them singletons. The receptors shown here come from a human donor in good health. The CDR3 runs from the conserved cysteine through the conserved F or W. A D gene is named only where the DNA matches it firmly. Expanded clones get a size class; other rows say once, few or many, or leave the size out.

V	J	length	D	size	DNA	CDR3
TRBV20-1	TRBJ2-3	18	TRBD2	many	TGCAGTGCTAGAGATCATCCTAGCGGGGGGTTATATTCAGATACGCAGTATTTT	CSARDHPSGGLYSDTQYF
TRBV6-5	TRBJ2-5	13	-	-	TGTGCCAGCAGTTACGGGGGTGAAGAGACCCAGTACTTC	CASSYGGEETQYF
TRBV20-1	TRBJ2-7	15	-	-	TGCAGTGCTAGAGATCGATTGGGAGTCGTGTGGGAGCAGTACTTC	CSARDRLGVVWEQYF
TRBV6-1	TRBJ1-2	13	-	-	TGTGCCAGCAACGGGGGGCATAACTATGGCTACACCTTC	CASNGGHNYGYTF
TRBV5-1	TRBJ1-2	14	TRBD1	-	TGCGCCAGCAGCTTGTGGGGACAGGACCTCGGCTACACCTTC	CASSLWGQDLGYTF
TRBV24-1	TRBJ1-1	15	TRBD1	-	TGTGCCACCAGTGATGTGGACAGGGAGAACACTGAAGCTTTCTTT	CATSDVDRENTEAFF
TRBV7-3	TRBJ2-7	13	-	few	TGTGCCAGCAGCTTATCAGGGAACCACGAGCAGTACTTC	CASSLSGNHEQYF
TRBV7-9	TRBJ1-5	13	-	-	TGTGCCAGCAGCCCGGACGGGAATCAGCCCCAGCATTTT	CASSPDGNQPQHF
TRBV29-1	TRBJ2-2	14	-	-	TGCAGCGTTGCGACAGGAGCAGTTACCGGGGAGCTGTTTTTT	CSVATGAVTGELFF
TRBV24-1	TRBJ2-1	14	-	many	TGTGCCACCAGTGATCCGACCACATATAATGAGCAGTTCTTC	CATSDPTTYNEQFF
TRBV27	TRBJ2-6	17	-	few	TGTGCCAGCAGAGGGGGGAGACCCCTCTCTGGGGCCAACGTCCTGACTTTC	CASRGGRPLSGANVLTF
TRBV7-2	TRBJ2-3	15	TRBD2	medium-sized	TGTGCCAGCAGCATGCGGGGGGGCAAAACAGATACGCAGTATTTT	CASSMRGGKTDTQYF
TRBV4-1	TRBJ2-3	15	-	-	TGCGCCAGCAGCCAACGTGGGGGTCGCACAGATACGCAGTATTTT	CASSQRGGRTDTQYF
TRBV21-1	TRBJ2-1	18	-	few	TGTGCCAGCAGCTCACGCCGCGGACTAGCGGGGAGGGTCAATGAGCAGTTCTTC	CASSSRRGLAGRVNEQFF
TRBV19	TRBJ2-1	15	TRBD1	many	TGTGCCAGTAGTATTTTGGGGACAGGGCGGGATGAGCAGTTCTTC	CASSILGTGRDEQFF
TRBV4-3	TRBJ2-7	14	-	-	TGCGCCAGCAGCCGGATGACGAGCTCCTACGAGCAGTACTTC	CASSRMTSSYEQYF
TRBV30	TRBJ1-4	15	-	many	TGTGCCTGGAGTCCCGGACAGTTATCGGGAGAAAAACTGTTTTTT	CAWSPGQLSGEKLFF
TRBV2	TRBJ2-2	16	TRBD2	few	TGTGCCAGCAGTTACGTCAGCGGGGGACGCACCGGGGAGCTGTTTTTT	CASSYVSGGRTGELFF
TRBV28	TRBJ2-5	13	-	-	TGTGCCAGCAGTTTATCAGTGCAAGAGACCCAGTACTTC	CASSLSVQETQYF
TRBV4-3	TRBJ1-5	19	-	many	TGCGCCAGCAGCCCCAAACGGCCAGGGCTCCTAGGGAGCAATCAGCCCCAGCATTTT	CASSPKRPGLLGSNQPQHF
TRBV7-6	TRBJ1-2	13	-	many	TGTGCCAGCAGCCCACAGGGAAACTATGGCTACACCTTC	CASSPQGNYGYTF
TRBV29-1	TRBJ2-1	13	-	few	TGCAGCGTTGAAACTGGAAGGGTCTATGAGCAGTTCTTC	CSVETGRVYEQFF
TRBV7-6	TRBJ1-3	15	-	medium-sized	TGTGCCAGCAGCTTAGACCCTAGCTCTGGAAACACCATATATTTT	CASSLDPSSGNTIYF
TRBV5-6	TRBJ2-1	13	-	many	TGTGCCAGCAGCCTCCTGGGCAGGGATGAGCAGTTCTTC	CASSLLGRDEQFF
TRBV29-1	TRBJ1-1	12	TRBD1	few	TGCAGCATCCGGGACAGGGTAACTGAAGCTTTCTTT	CSIRDRVTEAFF
TRBV10-3	TRBJ2-3	12	-	many	TGTGCCATCAGTGACACGGGAGATACGCAGTATTTT	CAISDTGDTQYF
TRBV11-2	TRBJ2-3	15	-	-	TGTGCCAGCAGCTTAGAAGCGGTTAGAAGGGATACGCAGTATTTT	CASSLEAVRRDTQYF
TRBV6-2/TRBV6-3	TRBJ2-5	15	-	few	TGTGCCAGCAGTAACGGACTCCCTGGGGTGGAGACCCAGTACTTC	CASSNGLPGVETQYF
TRBV7-9	TRBJ2-1	16	TRBD2	many	TGTGCCAGCAGCTTAGATTGGGGGGGTTCCTACAATGAGCAGTTCTTC	CASSLDWGGSYNEQFF
TRBV7-3	TRBJ2-1	14	TRBD2	-	TGTGCCAGCAGCCTAGCGGGGGGCGCCAATGAGCAGTTCTTC	CASSLAGGANEQFF
TRBV20-1	TRBJ2-7	14	TRBD2	-	TGCAGTGCTATCCTAGCGGGGGGTGCCTACGAGCAGTACTTC	CSAILAGGAYEQYF
TRBV2	TRBJ1-2	13	-	-	TGTGCCAGCAGTGCGGGGGACGACTATGGCTACACCTTC	CASSAGDDYGYTF
TRBV10-3	TRBJ2-7	22	TRBD2	many	TGTGCCATCAGTGTCATGGTTCCGTATTCGGCTAGCGGGGGGCCTAGCTCCTACGAGCAGTACTTC	CAISVMVPYSASGGPSSYEQYF
TRBV7-2	TRBJ2-4	18	-	-	TGTGCCAGCAGCTTAGCGGGATTGGGCGGAGTAGCCAAAAACATTCAGTACTTC	CASSLAGLGGVAKNIQYF
TRBV20-1	TRBJ2-3	12	TRBD2	many	TGCAGTGCTAGAGAAGCGGGGGATACGCAGTATTTT	CSAREAGDTQYF
TRBV12-3/TRBV12-4	TRBJ2-7	15	TRBD1	-	TGTGCCAGCAGTCGCAGGACAGGCGAGAACTACGAGCAGTACTTC	CASSRRTGENYEQYF
TRBV10-3	TRBJ2-2	15	TRBD1	many	TGTGCCAGCACTCCGGGACAGGGTGTCACCGGGGAGCTGTTTTTT	CASTPGQGVTGELFF
TRBV2	TRBJ2-1	15	TRBD1	few	TGTGCCAGCAGTGACGGGACAGGGGGGGACAATGAGCAGTTCTTC	CASSDGTGGDNEQFF
TRBV7-2	TRBJ2-2	12	TRBD1	-	TGTGCCATCCGCCAGGGGGAAGGGGAGCTGTTTTTT	CAIRQGEGELFF
TRBV6-6	TRBJ1-5	18	TRBD1	many	TGTGCCAGCAGTTACTCGAGCCGGGACAGATATAGCAATCAGCCCCAGCATTTT	CASSYSSRDRYSNQPQHF
TRBV30	TRBJ1-5	13	-	many	TGTGCCTGGAGTTGGGACCTAAATCAGCCCCAGCATTTT	CAWSWDLNQPQHF
TRBV5-1	TRBJ2-7	15	-	-	TGCGCCACCGGGAGCCGGGACTTACGTTTGGGCGAGCAGTACTTC	CATGSRDLRLGEQYF
TRBV5-1	TRBJ1-1	13	-	many	TGCGCCAGCAGCTCCGCCACAGGGATAGAAGCTTTCTTT	CASSSATGIEAFF
TRBV2	TRBJ1-1	12	-	few	TGTGCCAGCAGGATTAGTAACACTGAAGCTTTCTTT	CASRISNTEAFF
TRBV10-3	TRBJ2-7	16	TRBD2	many	TGTGCCATCAGTGACCGTGGGACTAGCGGGAAATACGAGCAGTACTTC	CAISDRGTSGKYEQYF
TRBV7-6	TRBJ2-5	15	-	many	TGTGCCAGCAGCGTAGGGACTGGACAAGGAGAGACCCAGTACTTC	CASSVGTGQGETQYF
TRBV18	TRBJ2-7	15	-	few	TGTGCCAGCTCACCTACGGTCAGTGGGTCCTACGAGCAGTACTTC	CASSPTVSGSYEQYF
TRBV7-8	TRBJ2-6	22	TRBD2	few	TGTGCCAGCAGCTTAGCGGAGCGGGGGGCATTTATAGGAGTCTCTGGGGCCAACGTCCTGACTTTC	CASSLAERGAFIGVSGANVLTF
TRBV19	TRBJ2-7	16	TRBD1	many	TGTGCCAGTAGTATAGATCACGGGACAGGGCAACGCGAGCAGTACTTC	CASSIDHGTGQREQYF
TRBV20-1	TRBJ2-3	14	TRBD2	many	TGCAGTGCTTTGACTAGCGGGTTCACAGATACGCAGTATTTT	CSALTSGFTDTQYF
TRBV7-2	TRBJ2-4	17	TRBD2	-	TGTGCCAGCAGCTCGCCCGGGACTAGCCCAGCCAAAAACATTCAGTACTTC	CASSSPGTSPAKNIQYF
TRBV2	TRBJ2-6	14	-	-	TGTGCCAGCAACCAGAGGGCTGGGGCCAACGTCCTGACTTTC	CASNQRAGANVLTF
TRBV7-2	TRBJ2-7	15	-	medium-sized	TGTGCCAGCAGCTTAGAAATAGTTCTCTCCTACGAGCAGTACTTC	CASSLEIVLSYEQYF
TRBV5-6	TRBJ2-1	17	-	many	TGTGCCAGCAGCCTCGTTGGGGCGGGGCGTAAATACAATGAGCAGTTCTTC	CASSLVGAGRKYNEQFF
TRBV5-1	TRBJ2-3	15	-	-	TGCGCCAGCAGCTTGGGGACGGGGAACACAGATACGCAGTATTTT	CASSLGTGNTDTQYF
TRBV4-1	TRBJ2-5	13	-	many	TGCGCCAGCAGCCAAGAAGGAGGAGAGACCCAGTACTTC	CASSQEGGETQYF
TRBV27	TRBJ1-2	13	-	once	TGTGCCAGCAGCTACGGGGCAGAATATGGCTACACCTTC	CASSYGAEYGYTF
TRBV11-2	TRBJ1-5	14	-	many	TGTGCCAGCAGCTCAGGACGGGCTAATCAGCCCCAGCATTTT	CASSSGRANQPQHF
TRBV20-1	TRBJ1-6	12	-	many	TGCAGTGCCAGCCAGGGAACCTCACCCCTCCACTTT	CSASQGTSPLHF